The subject of this entry is one TCR beta chain. Sequencing used immunoSEQ multiplex PCR; TCRdb keeps in-frame clones, though not all of them. The sample has 65,000 to 90,000 clones, under 99% seen once. These data originate in a study of technical replicates of blood from a handful of donors. The CDR3 is made up of 15 amino acids. V lost 4 bases, J lost 6 bases, and 16 bases lay in between. The germline gives CDR1 MGHRA, CDR2 YSYEKL. The J gene is TRBJ2-1, the V gene TRBV4-1, with D possibly matching TRBD2 (5 bases). Sequencing used T cells isolated from PBMCs. This sequence was found in a human donor in good health. For the CDR3, the DNA is TGCGCCAGCAGCCGAAGACCAACTGGGAGCAATGAGCAGTTCTTC. Protein product: CASSRRPTGSNEQFF.